The rows below give T cell receptor beta chains drawn from one sample of a study of read filtering for tumor transcriptome and immune sequencing. TCRdb passed the reads through MiXCR, listing each CDR3 protein once. The table records 39,000 or so distinct CDR3 sequences, 13% of them present only once. The sequenced material came from a population of CD138-negative cells sorted from bone marrow. The source of these receptors is a donor over 35 with multiple myeloma. Both conserved end residues are part of each CDR3.

j_call v_call cdr3_aa
TRBJ2-3 TRBV12-5 CASGSSTDTQYF
TRBJ2-5 TRBV9 CASSYGPGPTEETQYF
TRBJ2-1 TRBV29-1 CSVRVNEQFF
TRBJ2-7 TRBV7-2 CASSLLRLPYEQYF
TRBJ1-5 TRBV6-5 CASSGQINQPQHF
TRBJ1-5 TRBV6-8 CASSSDQTQVSNQPQHF
TRBJ2-1 TRBV7-8 CASSLGLAGVLFFNEQFF
TRBJ2-7 TRBV10-3 CAINQGRGSSRYEQYF
TRBJ2-3 TRBV20-1 CSVVRGRPTVSDTQYF
TRBJ2-7 TRBV7-9 CASSSEGGLSEQYF
TRBJ2-3 TRBV10-1 CASSEAGTSVADTQYF
TRBJ2-1 TRBV12-3/TRBV12-4 CASGLIAGGPPNERFF
TRBJ2-7 TRBV6-2/TRBV6-3 CASSYSDSVTYEQYF
TRBJ1-1 TRBV11-2 CASSPTGNPAAFF
TRBJ2-3 TRBV6-4 CASSDGSADTQYF
TRBJ2-5 TRBV29-1 CRVGSGAQETQYF
TRBJ2-5 TRBV11-3 CASSYQEGVETQYF
TRBJ2-1 TRBV6-5 CASSYRQGLVNEQFF
TRBJ2-3 TRBV12-3/TRBV12-4 CASSFYRQTDTQYF
TRBJ2-7 TRBV20-1 CSARDLGDHPYEQYF
TRBJ2-3 TRBV5-8 CASSGRTTPSTDTQYF
TRBJ2-3 TRBV7-2 CASRDRASPDTQYF
TRBJ2-4 TRBV3-1 CASRGTGGNIQYF
TRBJ1-1 TRBV7-9 CASRAGGAEAFF
TRBJ2-3 TRBV29-1 CSVEVTSGTADTQYF
TRBJ2-7 TRBV5-1 CASSSTEISYEQYF
TRBJ2-3 TRBV12-3/TRBV12-4 CASSLWATSTDTQYF
TRBJ2-3 TRBV10-3 CAISEPDRGRPDTQYF
TRBJ2-1 TRBV7-2 CASSRNNEQFF
TRBJ2-2 TRBV20-1 CSARATLGELFF
TRBJ2-1 TRBV7-3 CASSLIQGSYNEQFF
TRBJ2-2 TRBV6-2/TRBV6-3 CASTPPWGQPGELFF
TRBJ1-1 TRBV29-1 CSGTENTEAFF
TRBJ2-3 TRBV24-1 CATQSTGPNTDTQYF
TRBJ1-2 TRBV6-6 CASSYSHENYGYTF
TRBJ1-5 TRBV9 CASSVQGDVGQPQHF
TRBJ2-7 TRBV29-1 CSGGEPYEQYF
TRBJ2-7 TRBV7-8 CASSLGSRGSEQYF
TRBJ2-1 TRBV10-1 CASSESGLAGTDEQFF